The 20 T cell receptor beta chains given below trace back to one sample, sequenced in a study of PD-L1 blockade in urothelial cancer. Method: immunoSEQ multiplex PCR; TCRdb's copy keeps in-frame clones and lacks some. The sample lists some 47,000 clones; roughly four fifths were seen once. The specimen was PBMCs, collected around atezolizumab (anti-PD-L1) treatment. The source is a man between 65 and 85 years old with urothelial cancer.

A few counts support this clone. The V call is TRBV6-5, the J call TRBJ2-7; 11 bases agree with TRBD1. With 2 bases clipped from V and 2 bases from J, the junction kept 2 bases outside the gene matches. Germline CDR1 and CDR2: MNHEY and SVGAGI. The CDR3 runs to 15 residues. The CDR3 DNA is TGTGCCAGCAGTTACGGACAGGGGGCTCCCTACGAGCAGTACTTC. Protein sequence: CASSYGQGAPYEQYF.

CDR3 region: CASSPRQGGYEQYF. The DNA for the CDR3 is TGTGCCAGCTCACCGCGCCAGGGTGGGTACGAGCAGTACTTC. The J gene is TRBJ2-7, the V gene TRBV18, with a possible D match to TRBD1 (5 bases). This CDR3 has 14 residues. The V and J ends lost 3 bases and 4 bases respectively, with 13 bases between them. The V gene's germline CDR1 is KGHSH and CDR2 LQKENI.

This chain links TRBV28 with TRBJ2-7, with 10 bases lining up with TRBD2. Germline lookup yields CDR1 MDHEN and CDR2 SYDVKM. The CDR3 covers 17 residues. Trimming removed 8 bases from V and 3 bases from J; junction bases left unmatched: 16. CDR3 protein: CASGGSATSGDLYEQYF. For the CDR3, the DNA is TGTGCCAGCGGGGGCTCGGCTACTAGCGGGGACCTCTACGAGCAGTACTTC.

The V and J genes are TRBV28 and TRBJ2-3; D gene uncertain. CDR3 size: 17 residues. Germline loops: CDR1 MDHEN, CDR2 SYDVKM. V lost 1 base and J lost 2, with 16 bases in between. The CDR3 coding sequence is TGTGCCAGCAGTTTATCTATTAGTCAAGCCTTCACAGATACGCAGTATTTT. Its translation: CASSLSISQAFTDTQYF. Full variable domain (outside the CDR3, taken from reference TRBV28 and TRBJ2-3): DVKVTQSSRYLVKRTGEKVFLECVQDMDHENMFWYRQDPGLGLRLIYFSYDVKMKEKGDIPEGYSVSREKKERFSLILESASTNQTSMYLCASSLSISQAFTDTQYFGPGTRLTVL.

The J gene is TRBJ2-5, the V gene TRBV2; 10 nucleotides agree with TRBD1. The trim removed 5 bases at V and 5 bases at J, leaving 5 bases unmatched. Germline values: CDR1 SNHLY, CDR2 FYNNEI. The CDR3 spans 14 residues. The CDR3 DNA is TGTGCCAGCAGTTCGACAGGGGGCGGCGAGACCCAGTACTTC. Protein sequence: CASSSTGGGETQYF.

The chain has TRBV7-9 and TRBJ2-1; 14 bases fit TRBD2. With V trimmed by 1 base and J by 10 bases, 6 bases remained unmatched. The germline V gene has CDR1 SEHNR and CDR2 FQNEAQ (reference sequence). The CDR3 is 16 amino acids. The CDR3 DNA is TGTGCCAGCAGCTTAGTGGGACTAGCGGGAGTGGGGGAGCAGTTCTTC. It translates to CASSLVGLAGVGEQFF.

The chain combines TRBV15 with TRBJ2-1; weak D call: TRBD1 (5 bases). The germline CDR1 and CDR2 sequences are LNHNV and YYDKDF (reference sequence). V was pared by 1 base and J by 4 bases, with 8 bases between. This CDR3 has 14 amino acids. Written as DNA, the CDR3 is TGTGCCACCAGCAGAGGACAGACTTACAATGAGCAGTTCTTC. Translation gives CATSRGQTYNEQFF. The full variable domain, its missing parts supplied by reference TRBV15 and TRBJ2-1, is DAMVIQNPRYQVTQFGKPVTLSCSQTLNHNVMYWYQQKSSQAPKLLFHYYDKDFNNEADTPDNFQSRRPNTSFCFLDIRSPGLGDTAMYLCATSRGQTYNEQFFGPGTRLTVL.

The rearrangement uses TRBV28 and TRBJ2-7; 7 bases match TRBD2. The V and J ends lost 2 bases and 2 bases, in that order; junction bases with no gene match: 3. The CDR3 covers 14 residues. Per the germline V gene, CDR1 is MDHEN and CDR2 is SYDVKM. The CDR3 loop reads CASSLLAEAYEQYF. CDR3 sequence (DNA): TGTGCCAGCAGTTTACTAGCGGAGGCCTACGAGCAGTACTTC.

In DNA, the CDR3 is TGTGCCAGCAGCTCGAGGACAGGGGGGTTAGCTAACTATGGCTACACCTTC. Residues: CASSSRTGGLANYGYTF. The V gene is TRBV7-2, the J gene TRBJ1-2; 10 nucleotides line up with TRBD1. This CDR3 contains 17 residues. Germline trimming cut 4 bases from V and 0 bases from J; bases unmatched to any gene: 8. Germline CDR1 is SGHTA and CDR2 is FQGNSA.

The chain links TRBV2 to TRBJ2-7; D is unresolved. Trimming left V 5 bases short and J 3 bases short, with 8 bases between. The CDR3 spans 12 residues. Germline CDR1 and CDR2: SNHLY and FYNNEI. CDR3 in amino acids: CASSRVDYEQYF. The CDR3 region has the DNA TGTGCCAGCAGTCGGGTTGACTACGAGCAGTACTTC.

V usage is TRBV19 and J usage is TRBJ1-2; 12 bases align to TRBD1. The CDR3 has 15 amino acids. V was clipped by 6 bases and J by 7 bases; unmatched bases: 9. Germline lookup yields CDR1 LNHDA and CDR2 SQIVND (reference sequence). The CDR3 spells CASSQRPGQGAGYTF. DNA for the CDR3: TGTGCCAGTAGCCAACGTCCGGGACAGGGGGCTGGCTACACCTTC.

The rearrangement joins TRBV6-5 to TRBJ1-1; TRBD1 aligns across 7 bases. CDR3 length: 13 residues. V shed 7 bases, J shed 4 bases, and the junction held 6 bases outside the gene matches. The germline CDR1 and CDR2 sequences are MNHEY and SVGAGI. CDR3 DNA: TGTGCCAGCAACAACAGGGGCGGCACTGAAGCTTTCTTT. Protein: CASNNRGGTEAFF.

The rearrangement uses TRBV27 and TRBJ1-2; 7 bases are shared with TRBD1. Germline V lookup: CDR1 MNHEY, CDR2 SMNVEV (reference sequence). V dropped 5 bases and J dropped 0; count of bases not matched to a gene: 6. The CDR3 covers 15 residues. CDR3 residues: CASSLMTGSNYGYTF. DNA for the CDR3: TGTGCCAGCAGTCTGATGACAGGGTCTAACTATGGCTACACCTTC.

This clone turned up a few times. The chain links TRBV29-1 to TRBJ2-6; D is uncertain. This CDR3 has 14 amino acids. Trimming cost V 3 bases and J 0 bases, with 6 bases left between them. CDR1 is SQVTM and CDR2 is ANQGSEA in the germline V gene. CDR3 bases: TGCAGCGTTGACGAGTCCTCTGGGGCCAACGTCCTGACTTTC. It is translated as CSVDESSGANVLTF.

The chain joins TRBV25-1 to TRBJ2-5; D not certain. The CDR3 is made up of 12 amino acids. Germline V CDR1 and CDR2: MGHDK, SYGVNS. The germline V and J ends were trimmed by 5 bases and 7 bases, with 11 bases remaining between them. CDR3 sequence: CASSLARGTQYF. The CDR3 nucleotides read TGTGCCAGCAGTCTTGCCCGAGGGACCCAGTACTTC.

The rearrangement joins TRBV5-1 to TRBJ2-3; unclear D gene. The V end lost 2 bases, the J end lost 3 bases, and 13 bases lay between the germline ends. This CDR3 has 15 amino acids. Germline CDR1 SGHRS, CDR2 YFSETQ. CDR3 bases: TGCGCCAGCAGCTTCACCCTCGCGGCTACAGATACGCAGTATTTT. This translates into CASSFTLAATDTQYF.

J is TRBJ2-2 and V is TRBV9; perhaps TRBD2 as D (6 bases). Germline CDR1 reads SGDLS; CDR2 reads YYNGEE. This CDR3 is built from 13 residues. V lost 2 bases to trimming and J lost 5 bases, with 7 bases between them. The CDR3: CASSVRGTGELFF. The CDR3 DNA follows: TGTGCCAGCAGCGTTCGGGGGACCGGGGAGCTGTTTTTT. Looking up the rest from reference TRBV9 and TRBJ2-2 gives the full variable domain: DSGVTQTPKHLITATGQRVTLRCSPRSGDLSVYWYQQSLDQGLQFLIQYYNGEERAKGNILERFSAQQFPDLHSELNLSSLELGDSALYFCASSVRGTGELFFGEGSRLTVL.

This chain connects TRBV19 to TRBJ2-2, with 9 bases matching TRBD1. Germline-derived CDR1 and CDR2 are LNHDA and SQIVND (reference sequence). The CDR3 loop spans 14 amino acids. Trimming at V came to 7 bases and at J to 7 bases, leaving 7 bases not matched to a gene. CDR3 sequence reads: CASTLSDRGGELFF. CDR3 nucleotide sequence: TGTGCCAGTACCCTATCGGACAGGGGCGGGGAGCTGTTTTTT.

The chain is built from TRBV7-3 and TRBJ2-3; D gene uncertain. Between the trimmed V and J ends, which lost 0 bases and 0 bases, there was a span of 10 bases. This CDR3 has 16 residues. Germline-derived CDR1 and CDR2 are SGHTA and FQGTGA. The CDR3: CASSLTYSTSTDTQYF. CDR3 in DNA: TGTGCCAGCAGCTTAACATACAGTACTAGCACAGATACGCAGTATTTT.

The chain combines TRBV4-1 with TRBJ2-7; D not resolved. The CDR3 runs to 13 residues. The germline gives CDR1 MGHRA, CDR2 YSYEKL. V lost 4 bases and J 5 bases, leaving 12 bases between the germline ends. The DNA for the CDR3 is TGCGCCAGCAGCCCGGTAGAGGAGAACGAGCAGTACTTC. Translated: CASSPVEENEQYF.